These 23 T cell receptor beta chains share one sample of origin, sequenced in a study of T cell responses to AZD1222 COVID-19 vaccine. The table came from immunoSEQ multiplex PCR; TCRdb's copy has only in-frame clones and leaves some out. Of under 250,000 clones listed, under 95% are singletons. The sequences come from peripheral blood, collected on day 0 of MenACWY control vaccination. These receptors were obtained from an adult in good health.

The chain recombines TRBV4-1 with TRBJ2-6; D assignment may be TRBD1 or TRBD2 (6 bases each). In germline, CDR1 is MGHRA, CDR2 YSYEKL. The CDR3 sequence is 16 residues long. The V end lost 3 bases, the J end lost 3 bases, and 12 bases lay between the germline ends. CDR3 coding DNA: TGCGCCAGCAGCCAGGCCGGGGGCATTGGGGCCAACGTCCTGACTTTC. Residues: CASSQAGGIGANVLTF.

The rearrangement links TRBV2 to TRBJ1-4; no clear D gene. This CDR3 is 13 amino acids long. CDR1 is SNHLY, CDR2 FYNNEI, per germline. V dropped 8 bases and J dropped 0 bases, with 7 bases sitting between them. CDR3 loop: CASRFATNEKLFF. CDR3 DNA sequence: TGTGCCAGCCGGTTCGCAACTAATGAAAAACTGTTTTTT.

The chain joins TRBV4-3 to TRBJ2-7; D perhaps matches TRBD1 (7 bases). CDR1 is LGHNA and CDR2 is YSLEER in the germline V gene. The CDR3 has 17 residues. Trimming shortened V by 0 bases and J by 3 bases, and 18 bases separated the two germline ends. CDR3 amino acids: CASSQDTEGTDFYEQYF. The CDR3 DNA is TGCGCCAGCAGCCAAGATACGGAGGGGACAGATTTCTACGAGCAGTACTTC.

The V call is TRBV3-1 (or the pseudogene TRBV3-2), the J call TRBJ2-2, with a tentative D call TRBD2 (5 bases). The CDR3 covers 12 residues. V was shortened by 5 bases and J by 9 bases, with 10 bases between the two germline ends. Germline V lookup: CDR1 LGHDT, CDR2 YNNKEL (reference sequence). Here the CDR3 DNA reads TGTGCCAGCAGCGTCGGGAATCGGGAGCTGTTTTTT. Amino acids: CASSVGNRELFF.

The DNA for the CDR3 is TGTGCCAGTGCCCGGGGGGGCGGGGAGCTGTTTTTT. Translation gives CASARGGGELFF. The gene calls are TRBV19 and TRBJ2-2, with 8 bases lining up with TRBD2. CDR3 length equals 12 residues. In germline, CDR1 is LNHDA, CDR2 SQIVND (reference sequence). The V and J ends lost 8 bases and 7 bases, in that order; junction bases with no gene match: 3.

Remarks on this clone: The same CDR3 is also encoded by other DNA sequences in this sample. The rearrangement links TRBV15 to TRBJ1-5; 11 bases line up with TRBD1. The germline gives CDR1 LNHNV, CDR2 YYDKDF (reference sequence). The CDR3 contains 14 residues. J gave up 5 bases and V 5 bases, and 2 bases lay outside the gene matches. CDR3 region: CATSRDRGDQPQHF. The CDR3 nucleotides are TGTGCCACCAGCCGGGACAGGGGGGATCAGCCCCAGCATTTT.

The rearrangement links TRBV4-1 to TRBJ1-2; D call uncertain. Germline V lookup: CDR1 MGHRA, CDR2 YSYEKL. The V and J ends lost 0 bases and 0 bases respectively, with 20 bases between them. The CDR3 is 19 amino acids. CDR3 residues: CASSQDRVVVAPSNYGYTF. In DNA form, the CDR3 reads TGCGCCAGCAGCCAAGATCGAGTTGTCGTCGCCCCCTCTAACTATGGCTACACCTTC.

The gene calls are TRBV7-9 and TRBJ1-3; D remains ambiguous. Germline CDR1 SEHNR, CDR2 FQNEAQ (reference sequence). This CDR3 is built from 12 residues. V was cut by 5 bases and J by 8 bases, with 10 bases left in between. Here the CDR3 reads CASSQRSDTIYF. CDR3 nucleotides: TGTGCCAGCAGCCAGCGCTCGGACACCATATATTTT. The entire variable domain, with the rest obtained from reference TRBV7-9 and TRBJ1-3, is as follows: DTGVSQNPRHKITKRGQNVTFRCDPISEHNRLYWYRQTLGQGPEFLTYFQNEAQLEKSRLLSDRFSAERPKGSFSTLEIQRTEQGDSAMYLCASSQRSDTIYFGEGSWLTVV.

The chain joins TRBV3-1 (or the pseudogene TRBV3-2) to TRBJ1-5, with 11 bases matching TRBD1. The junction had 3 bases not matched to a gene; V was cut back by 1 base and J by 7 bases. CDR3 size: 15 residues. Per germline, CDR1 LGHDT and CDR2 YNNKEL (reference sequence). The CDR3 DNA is TGTGCCAGCAGCCAAGCCAGGACAGGGGGCCAGCCCCAGCATTTT. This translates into CASSQARTGGQPQHF.

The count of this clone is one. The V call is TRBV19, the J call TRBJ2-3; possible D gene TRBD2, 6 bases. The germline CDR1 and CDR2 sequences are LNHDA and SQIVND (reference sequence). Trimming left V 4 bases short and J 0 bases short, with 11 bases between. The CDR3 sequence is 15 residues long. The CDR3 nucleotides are TGTGCCAGTAGTAGAGGGACTCGCAGCACAGATACGCAGTATTTT. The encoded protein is CASSRGTRSTDTQYF.

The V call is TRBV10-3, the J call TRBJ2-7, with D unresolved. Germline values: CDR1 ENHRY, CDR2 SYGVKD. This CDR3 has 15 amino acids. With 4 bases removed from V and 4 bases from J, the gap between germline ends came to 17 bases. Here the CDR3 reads CAISGGLGTFYEQYF. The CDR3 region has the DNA TGTGCCATCAGTGGCGGTCTAGGCACATTTTACGAGCAGTACTTC.

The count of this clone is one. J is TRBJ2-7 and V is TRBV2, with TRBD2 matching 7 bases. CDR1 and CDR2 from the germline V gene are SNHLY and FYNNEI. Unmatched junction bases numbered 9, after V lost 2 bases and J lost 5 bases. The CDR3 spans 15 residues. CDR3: CASSESSGGGNEQYF. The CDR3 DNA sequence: TGTGCCAGCAGTGAATCGTCGGGGGGAGGCAACGAGCAGTACTTC.

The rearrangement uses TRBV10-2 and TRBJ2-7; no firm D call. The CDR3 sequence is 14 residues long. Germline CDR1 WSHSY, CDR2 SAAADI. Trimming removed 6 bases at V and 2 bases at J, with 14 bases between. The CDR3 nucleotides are TGCGCCAGCAGGGATTCTGGGCTCACCTACGAGCAGTACTTC. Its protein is CASRDSGLTYEQYF.

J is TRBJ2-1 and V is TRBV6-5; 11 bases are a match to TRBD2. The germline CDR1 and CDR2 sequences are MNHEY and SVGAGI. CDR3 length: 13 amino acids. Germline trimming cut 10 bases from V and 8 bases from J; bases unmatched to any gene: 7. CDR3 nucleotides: TGTGCCATTAGCGGGGGGGCCGGAGATGAGCAGTTCTTC. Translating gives CAISGGAGDEQFF.

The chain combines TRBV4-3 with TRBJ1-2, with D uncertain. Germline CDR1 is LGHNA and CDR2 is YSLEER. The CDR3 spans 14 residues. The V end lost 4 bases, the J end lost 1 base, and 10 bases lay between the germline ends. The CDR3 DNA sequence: TGCGCCAGCAGCCCGGCAGACTATAACTATGGCTACACCTTC. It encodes CASSPADYNYGYTF.

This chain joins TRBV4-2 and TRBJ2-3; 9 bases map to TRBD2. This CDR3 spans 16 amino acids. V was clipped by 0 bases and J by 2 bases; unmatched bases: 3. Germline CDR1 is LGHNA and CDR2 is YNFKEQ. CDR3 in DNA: TGTGCCAGCAGCCAAGAACCTAGCGGGACCACAGATACGCAGTATTTT. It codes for CASSQEPSGTTDTQYF.

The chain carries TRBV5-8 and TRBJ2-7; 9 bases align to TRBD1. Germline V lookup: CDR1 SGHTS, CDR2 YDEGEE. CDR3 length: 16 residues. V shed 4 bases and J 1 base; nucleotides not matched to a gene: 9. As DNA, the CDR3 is TGTGCCAGCAGCCCTTTACAGGGGGCGCGGTCCTACGAGCAGTACTTC. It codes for CASSPLQGARSYEQYF.

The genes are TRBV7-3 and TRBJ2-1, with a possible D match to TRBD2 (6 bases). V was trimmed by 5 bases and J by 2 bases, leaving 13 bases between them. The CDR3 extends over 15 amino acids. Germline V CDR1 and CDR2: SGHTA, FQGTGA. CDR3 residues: CASSPNRETYNEQFF. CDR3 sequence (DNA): TGTGCCAGCAGCCCAAACCGGGAGACCTACAATGAGCAGTTCTTC.

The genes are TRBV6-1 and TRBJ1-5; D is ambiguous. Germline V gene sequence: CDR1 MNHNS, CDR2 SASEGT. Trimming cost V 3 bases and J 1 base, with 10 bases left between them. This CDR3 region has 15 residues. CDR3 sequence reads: CASSELRQSNQPQHF. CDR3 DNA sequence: TGTGCCAGCAGTGAGCTGCGGCAAAGCAATCAGCCCCAGCATTTT.

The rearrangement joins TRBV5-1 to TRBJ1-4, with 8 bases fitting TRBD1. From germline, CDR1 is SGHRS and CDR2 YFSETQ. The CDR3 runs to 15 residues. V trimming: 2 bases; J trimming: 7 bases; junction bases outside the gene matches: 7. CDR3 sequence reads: CASSFLGTGGEKLFF. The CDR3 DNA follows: TGCGCCAGCAGCTTTTTAGGGACAGGAGGTGAAAAACTGTTTTTT.

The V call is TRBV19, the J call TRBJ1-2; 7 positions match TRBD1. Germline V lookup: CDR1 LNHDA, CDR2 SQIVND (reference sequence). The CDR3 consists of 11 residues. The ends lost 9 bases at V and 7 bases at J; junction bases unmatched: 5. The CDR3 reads CASTGVRGYTF. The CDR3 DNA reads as TGTGCCAGCACAGGGGTGCGTGGCTACACCTTC.

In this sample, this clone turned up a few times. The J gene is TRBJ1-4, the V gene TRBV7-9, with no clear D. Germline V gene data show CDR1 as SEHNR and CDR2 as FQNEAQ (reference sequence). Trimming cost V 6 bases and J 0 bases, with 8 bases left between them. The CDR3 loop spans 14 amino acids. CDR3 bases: TGTGCCAGCAGAACCGACTCAACTAATGAAAAACTGTTTTTT. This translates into CASRTDSTNEKLFF.

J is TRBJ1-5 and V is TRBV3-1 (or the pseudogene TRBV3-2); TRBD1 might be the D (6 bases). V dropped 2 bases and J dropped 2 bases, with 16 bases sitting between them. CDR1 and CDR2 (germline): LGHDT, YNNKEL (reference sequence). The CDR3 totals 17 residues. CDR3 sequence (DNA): TGTGCCAGCAGCCAACTATACAGGGTTTGTTGCAATCAGCCCCAGCATTTT. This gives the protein CASSQLYRVCCNQPQHF.